This TCR beta chain was retrieved from a study of CD8 T cells in ankylosing spondylitis. This clonotype was counted only a few times. Its target is unknown. Library preparation for TCR beta used quantitative 5'-RACE with molecular barcodes. A single record per CDR3 protein comes from TCRdb applying MiXCR to the 5' RACE reads. The data contain roughly 180,000 distinct CDR3 sequences, just over 9.5% of them seen just once; the ten biggest clones take up more than 13%. The V gene lost 3 bases and the J gene lost 0 bases, with 9 bases spanning the gap. Germline V gives CDR1 LGHNA, CDR2 YSLEER. The CDR3 runs to 16 residues. Overall study results and limits: Characteristic, it appeared, of ankylosing spondylitis blood was a TCR beta motif of 7 or 8 highly homologous variants.

The TCR was taken from a female donor with ankylosing spondylitis or in good health (not recorded which). The chain carries TRBV4-3 and TRBJ2-6; D may be TRBD1 or TRBD2 (5 bases each). Specimen: blood, either unsorted or a sorted T cell fraction (not recorded which). CDR3 nucleotides: TGCGCCAGCAGCCAGGGACGGACCTCTGGGGCCAACGTCCTGACTTTC. Its protein is CASSQGRTSGANVLTF.